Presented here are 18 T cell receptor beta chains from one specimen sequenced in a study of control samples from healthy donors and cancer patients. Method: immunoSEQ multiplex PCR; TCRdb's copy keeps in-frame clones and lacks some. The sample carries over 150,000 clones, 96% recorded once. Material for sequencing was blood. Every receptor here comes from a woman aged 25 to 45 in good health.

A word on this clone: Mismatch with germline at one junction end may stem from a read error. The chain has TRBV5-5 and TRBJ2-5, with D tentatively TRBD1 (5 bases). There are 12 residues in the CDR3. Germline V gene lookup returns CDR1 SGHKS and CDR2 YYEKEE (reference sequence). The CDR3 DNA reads TGTGCCAGCAGCTGGGGCGGAGAGACTCAGTACTTC. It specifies CASSWGGETQYF.

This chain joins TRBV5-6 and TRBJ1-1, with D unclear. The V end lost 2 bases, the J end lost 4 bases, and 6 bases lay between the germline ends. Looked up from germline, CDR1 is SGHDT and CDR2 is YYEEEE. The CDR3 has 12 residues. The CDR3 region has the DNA TGTGCCAGCAGCTTTGCGACCACTGAAGCTTTCTTT. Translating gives CASSFATTEAFF. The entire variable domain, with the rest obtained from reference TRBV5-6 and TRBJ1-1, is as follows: DAGVTQSPTHLIKTRGQQVTLRCSPKSGHDTVSWYQQALGQGPQFIFQYYEEEERQRGNFPDRFSGHQFPNYSSELNVNALLLGDSALYLCASSFATTEAFFGQGTRLTVV.

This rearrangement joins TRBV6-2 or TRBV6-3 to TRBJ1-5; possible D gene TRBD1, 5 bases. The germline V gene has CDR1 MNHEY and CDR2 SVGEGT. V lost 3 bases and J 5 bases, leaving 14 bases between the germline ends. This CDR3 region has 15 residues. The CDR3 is CASSYSRQYYQPQHF. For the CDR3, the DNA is TGTGCCAGCAGTTATTCTCGACAGTATTATCAGCCCCAGCATTTT.

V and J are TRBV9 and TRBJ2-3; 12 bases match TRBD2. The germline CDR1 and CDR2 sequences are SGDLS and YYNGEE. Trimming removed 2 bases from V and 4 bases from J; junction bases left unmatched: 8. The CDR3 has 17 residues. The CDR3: CASSVTSGGPSADTQYF. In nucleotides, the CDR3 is TGTGCCAGCAGCGTCACTAGCGGGGGGCCCAGCGCAGATACGCAGTATTTT.

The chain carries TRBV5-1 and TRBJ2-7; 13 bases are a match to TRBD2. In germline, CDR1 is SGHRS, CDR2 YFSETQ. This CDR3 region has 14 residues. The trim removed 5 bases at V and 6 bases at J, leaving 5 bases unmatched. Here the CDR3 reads CASRGLAGTTEQYF. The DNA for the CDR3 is TGCGCCAGCAGGGGACTAGCGGGGACTACCGAGCAGTACTTC.

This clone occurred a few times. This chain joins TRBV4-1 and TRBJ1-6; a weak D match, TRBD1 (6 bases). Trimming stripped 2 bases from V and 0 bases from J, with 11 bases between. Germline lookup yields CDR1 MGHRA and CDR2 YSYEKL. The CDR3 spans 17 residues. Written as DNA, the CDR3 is TGCGCCAGCAGCCAACGACAGGCGAGCTCCTATAATTCACCCCTCCACTTT. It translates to CASSQRQASSYNSPLHF.

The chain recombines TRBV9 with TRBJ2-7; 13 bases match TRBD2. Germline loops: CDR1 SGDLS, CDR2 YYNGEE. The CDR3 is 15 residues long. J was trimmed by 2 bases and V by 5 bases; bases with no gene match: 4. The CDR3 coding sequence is TGTGCCAGCAGTGGGGGACTAGCGGGAACCTACGAGCAGTACTTC. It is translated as CASSGGLAGTYEQYF. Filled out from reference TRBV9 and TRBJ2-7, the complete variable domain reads DSGVTQTPKHLITATGQRVTLRCSPRSGDLSVYWYQQSLDQGLQFLIQYYNGEERAKGNILERFSAQQFPDLHSELNLSSLELGDSALYFCASSGGLAGTYEQYFGPGTRLTVT.

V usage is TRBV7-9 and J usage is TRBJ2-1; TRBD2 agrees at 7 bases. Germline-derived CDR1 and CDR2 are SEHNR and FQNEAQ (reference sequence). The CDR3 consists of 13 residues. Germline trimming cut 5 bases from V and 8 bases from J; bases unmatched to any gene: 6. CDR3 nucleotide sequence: TGTGCCAGCAGCCTAAGCGGGATACATGAGCAGTTCTTC. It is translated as CASSLSGIHEQFF.

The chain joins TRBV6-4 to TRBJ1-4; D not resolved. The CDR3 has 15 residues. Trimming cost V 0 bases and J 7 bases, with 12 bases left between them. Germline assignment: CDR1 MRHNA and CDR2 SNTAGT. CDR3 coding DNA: TGTGCCAGCAGTGACTCGTCAGGCCCGGGTGAAAAACTGTTTTTT. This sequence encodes CASSDSSGPGEKLFF.

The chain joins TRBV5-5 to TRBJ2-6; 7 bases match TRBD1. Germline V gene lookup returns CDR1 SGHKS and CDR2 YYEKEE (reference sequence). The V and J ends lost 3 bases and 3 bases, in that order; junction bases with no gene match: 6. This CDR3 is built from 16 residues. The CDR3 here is CASSSPDRVGANVLTF. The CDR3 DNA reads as TGTGCCAGCAGCTCACCCGACAGGGTTGGGGCCAACGTCCTGACTTTC.

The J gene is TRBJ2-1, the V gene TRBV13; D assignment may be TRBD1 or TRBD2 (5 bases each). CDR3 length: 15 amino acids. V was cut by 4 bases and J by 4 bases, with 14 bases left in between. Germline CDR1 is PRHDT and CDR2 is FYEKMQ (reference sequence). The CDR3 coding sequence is TGTGCCAGCAGCTCTTACAGGAGGAAATACAATGAGCAGTTCTTC. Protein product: CASSSYRRKYNEQFF.

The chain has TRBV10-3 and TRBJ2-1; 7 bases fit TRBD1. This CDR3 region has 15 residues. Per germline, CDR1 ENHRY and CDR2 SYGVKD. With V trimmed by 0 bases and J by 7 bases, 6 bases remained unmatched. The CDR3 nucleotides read TGTGCCATCAGTGAGTCCTTGGGACAGAGTAATGAGCAGTTCTTC. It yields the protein CAISESLGQSNEQFF.

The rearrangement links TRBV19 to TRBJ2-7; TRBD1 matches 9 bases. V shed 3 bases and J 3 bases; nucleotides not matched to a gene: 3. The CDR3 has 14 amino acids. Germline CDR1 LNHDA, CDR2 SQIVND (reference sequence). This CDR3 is CASSIGTGSYEQYF. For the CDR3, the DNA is TGTGCCAGTAGTATCGGGACAGGGAGCTACGAGCAGTACTTC. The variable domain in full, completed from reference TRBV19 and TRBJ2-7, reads DGGITQSPKYLFRKEGQNVTLSCEQNLNHDAMYWYRQDPGQGLRLIYYSQIVNDFQKGDIAEGYSVSREKKESFPLTVTSAQKNPTAFYLCASSIGTGSYEQYFGPGTRLTVT.

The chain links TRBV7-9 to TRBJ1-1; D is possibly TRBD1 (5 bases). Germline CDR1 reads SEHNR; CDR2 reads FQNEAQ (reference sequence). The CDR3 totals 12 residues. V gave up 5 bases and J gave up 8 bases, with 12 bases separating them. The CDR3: CASSLPTAEAFF. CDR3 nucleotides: TGTGCCAGCAGCCTCCCGACAGCCGAAGCTTTCTTT.

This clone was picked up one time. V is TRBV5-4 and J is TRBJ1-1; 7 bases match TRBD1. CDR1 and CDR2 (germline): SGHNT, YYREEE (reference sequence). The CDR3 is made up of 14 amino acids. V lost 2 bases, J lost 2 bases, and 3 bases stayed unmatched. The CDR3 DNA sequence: TGTGCCAGCAGCTTAGACAGGGCAAACACTGAAGCTTTCTTT. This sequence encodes CASSLDRANTEAFF.

This CDR3 is CASSFSSGGAPDTQYF. CDR3 DNA sequence: TGTGCCAGCAGCTTCTCTAGCGGGGGGGCCCCAGATACGCAGTATTTT. V is TRBV11-3 and J is TRBJ2-3; 12 bases fit TRBD2. V was pared by 3 bases and J by 4 bases, with 5 bases of the junction left unmatched. From germline, CDR1 is SGHNT and CDR2 YENEEA. This CDR3 spans 16 amino acids.

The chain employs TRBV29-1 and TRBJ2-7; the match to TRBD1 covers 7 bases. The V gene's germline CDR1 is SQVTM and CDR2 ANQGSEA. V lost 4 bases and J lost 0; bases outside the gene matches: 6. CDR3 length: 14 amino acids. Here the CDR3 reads CSVAGTVSSYEQYF. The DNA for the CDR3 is TGCAGCGTTGCCGGGACAGTGAGCTCCTACGAGCAGTACTTC.

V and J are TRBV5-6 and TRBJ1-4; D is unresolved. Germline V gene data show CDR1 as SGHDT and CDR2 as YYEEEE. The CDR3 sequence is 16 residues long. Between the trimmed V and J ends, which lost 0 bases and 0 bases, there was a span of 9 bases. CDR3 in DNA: TGTGCCAGCAGCTTGGTGGGAGATACAACTAATGAAAAACTGTTTTTT. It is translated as CASSLVGDTTNEKLFF. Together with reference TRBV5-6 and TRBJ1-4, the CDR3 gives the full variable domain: DAGVTQSPTHLIKTRGQQVTLRCSPKSGHDTVSWYQQALGQGPQFIFQYYEEEERQRGNFPDRFSGHQFPNYSSELNVNALLLGDSALYLCASSLVGDTTNEKLFFGSGTQLSVL.